This T cell receptor (beta chain) was found in a study of blood T cell repertoires in COVID-19. Overall study: Both acute and convalescent COVID-19 samples were obtained from the United States, Italy and Spain.

Here immunoSEQ multiplex PCR was the method, and the copy in TCRdb shows in-frame clones only, minus some. The sample yields about 220,000 clones, 75% to 85% seen once. V lost 4 bases and J lost 7, with 13 bases in between. The CDR3 is made up of 13 amino acids. In germline, CDR1 is SQVTM, CDR2 ANQGSEA. What was sequenced was peripheral blood. The clonotype originates from a man between 50 and 59 years old with active or convalescent COVID-19. The V gene is TRBV29-1, the J gene TRBJ1-4; possibly TRBD1 for D (5 bases). The CDR3, as DNA: TGCAGCGTTGTCTCTAGGGGAATTGAAAAACTGTTTTTT. Its protein is CSVVSRGIEKLFF. Complete variable domain (other parts from reference TRBV29-1 and TRBJ1-4): SAVISQKPSRDICQRGTSLTIQCQVDSQVTMMFWYRQQPGQSLTLIATANQGSEATYESGFVIDKFPISRPNLTFSTLTVSNMSPEDSSIYLCSVVSRGIEKLFFGSGTQLSVL.